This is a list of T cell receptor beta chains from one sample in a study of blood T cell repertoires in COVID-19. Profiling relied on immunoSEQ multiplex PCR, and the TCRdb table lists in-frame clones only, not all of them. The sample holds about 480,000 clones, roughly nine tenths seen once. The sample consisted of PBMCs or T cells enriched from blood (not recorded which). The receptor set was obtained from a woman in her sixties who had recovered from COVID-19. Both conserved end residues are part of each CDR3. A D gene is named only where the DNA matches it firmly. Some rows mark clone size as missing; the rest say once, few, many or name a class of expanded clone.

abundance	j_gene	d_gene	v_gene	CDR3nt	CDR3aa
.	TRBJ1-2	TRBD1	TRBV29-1	TGCAGCGTCCTCGAATCGGGACAGGGGGCAAACTATGGCTACACCTTC	CSVLESGQGANYGYTF
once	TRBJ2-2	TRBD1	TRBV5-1	TGCGCCAGCAGCTTGAGACAGGGGGAAGGCACCGGGGAGCTGTTTTTT	CASSLRQGEGTGELFF
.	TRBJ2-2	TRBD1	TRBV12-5	TGTGCTAGTGGTCTCTCAAAGGGAAGACAGGGGGAAGGCGGGGAGCTGTTTTTT	CASGLSKGRQGEGGELFF
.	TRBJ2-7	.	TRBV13	TGTGCCAGCACCCCAAGGGGGGGGCCCTCCTACGAGCAGTACTTC	CASTPRGGPSYEQYF
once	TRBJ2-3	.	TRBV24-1	TGTGCCACCAGTGATTTAGGAGGAGATACGCAGTATTTT	CATSDLGGDTQYF
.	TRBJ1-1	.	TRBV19	TGTGCCAGTAGCGCTAACTTGAACACTGAAGCTTTCTTT	CASSANLNTEAFF
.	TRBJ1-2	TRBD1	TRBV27	TGTGCCAGCAGTCAGACCGGGACAGCGTATGGCTACACCTTC	CASSQTGTAYGYTF
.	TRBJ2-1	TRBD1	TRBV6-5	TGTGCCAGCAGTAGTCTGACAGGGGGGCAGTTCTTC	CASSSLTGGQFF
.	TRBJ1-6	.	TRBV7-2	TGTGCCAGCAGCTCCGCGTGGTCACCCCTCCACTTT	CASSSAWSPLHF
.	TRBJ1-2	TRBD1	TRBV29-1	TGCAGCGTGGGGGGACAGGGCAATGGCTACACCTTC	CSVGGQGNGYTF
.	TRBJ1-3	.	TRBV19	TGTGCCAGTAGTATGCCAGGGAAAGGAAACACCATATATTTT	CASSMPGKGNTIYF
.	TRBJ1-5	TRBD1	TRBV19	TGTGCCAGTAGTATTTTGAGTGCAGGGGGCAAAAGCAATCAGCCCCAGCATTTT	CASSILSAGGKSNQPQHF
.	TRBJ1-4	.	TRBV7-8	TGTGCCAGCAGTCAAACGGGAGGCCCTAGTGAAAAACTGTTTTTT	CASSQTGGPSEKLFF
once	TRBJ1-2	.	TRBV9	TGTGCCAGCAGCTTAGCGGACAACCTCCCCTATGGCTACACCTTC	CASSLADNLPYGYTF
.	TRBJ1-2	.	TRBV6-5	TGTGCCAGCAGTTACTCACAGCCTCAAAACTATGGCTACACCTTC	CASSYSQPQNYGYTF
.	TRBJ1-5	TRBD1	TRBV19	TGTGCGACAGGGGCTAATCAGCCCCAGCATTTT	CATGANQPQHF
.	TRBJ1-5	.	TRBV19	TGTGCCAGTAGTCGGGGGGGCAATCAGCCCCAGCATTTT	CASSRGGNQPQHF
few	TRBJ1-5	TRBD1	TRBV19	TGTGCCAGTAGGCCCCTGGACAGGGGCAACCAGCCCCAGCATTTT	CASRPLDRGNQPQHF
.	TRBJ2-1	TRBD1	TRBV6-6	TGTGCCAGCAGTCACCTACAGGGGGCAAAGGGCCACAATGAGCAGTTCTTC	CASSHLQGAKGHNEQFF
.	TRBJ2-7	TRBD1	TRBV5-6	TGTGCCAGCAGCGGACGGACAGGGAACTCCTACGAGCAGTACTTC	CASSGRTGNSYEQYF
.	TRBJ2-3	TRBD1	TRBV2	TGTGCCAGCAGTGAACAGGGGGCCCTCTCAGATACGCAGTATTTT	CASSEQGALSDTQYF
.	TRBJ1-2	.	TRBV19	TGTGCCAGTATATCCGGCGGAACAGGCCTCTATGGCTACACCTTC	CASISGGTGLYGYTF
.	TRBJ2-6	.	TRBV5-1	TGCGCCAGCAGCTTCGAGGGTTCCGGGGCCAACGTCCTGACTTTC	CASSFEGSGANVLTF
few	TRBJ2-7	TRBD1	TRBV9	TGTGCCAGCAGCCCCGGGACAGGTCCCTACGAGCAGTACTTC	CASSPGTGPYEQYF
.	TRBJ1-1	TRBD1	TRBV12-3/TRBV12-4	TGTGCCAGCAGGACAGGGGGGCCTGAAGCTTTCTTT	CASRTGGPEAFF
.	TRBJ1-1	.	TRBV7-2	TGTGCCAGCAGCTTACGCAGGGCCCTTGAAGCTTTCTTT	CASSLRRALEAFF
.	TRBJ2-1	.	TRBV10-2	TGCGCCAGCAGGGCCATCTCCTACAATGAGCAGTTCTTC	CASRAISYNEQFF
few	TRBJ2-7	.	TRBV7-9	TGTGCCAGCAGCCCAGGGTTCTACGAGCAGTACTTC	CASSPGFYEQYF
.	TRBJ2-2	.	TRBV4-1	TGCGCCAGCAGCTCTCGGTCACAGGTTGGCGGGGAGCTGTTTTTT	CASSSRSQVGGELFF
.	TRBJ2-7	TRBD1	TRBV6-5	TGTGCCAGCAGGCCGACGGGACAGGAAGGTTACGAGCAGTACTTC	CASRPTGQEGYEQYF
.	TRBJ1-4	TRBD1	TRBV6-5	TGTGCCAGCAGGTTGACAGGGACTAGTGAAAAACTGTTTTTT	CASRLTGTSEKLFF
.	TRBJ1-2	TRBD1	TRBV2	TGTGCCAGCACAGAAGCGGGACAGTATAACTATGGCTACACCTTC	CASTEAGQYNYGYTF
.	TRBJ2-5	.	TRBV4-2	TGTGCCAGCACTCTAACAGGTGAAGAGACCCAGTACTTC	CASTLTGEETQYF
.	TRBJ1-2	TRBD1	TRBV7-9	TGTGCCAGCAGCCGTTGGGACAGGGGATATGGCTACACCTTC	CASSRWDRGYGYTF
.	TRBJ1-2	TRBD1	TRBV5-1	TGCGCCAGCAGCTCCGGACAGGGGGCATGGAACTATGGCTACACCTTC	CASSSGQGAWNYGYTF
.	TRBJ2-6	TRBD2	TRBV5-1	TGCGCCAGCAGCCCGCAGGGCGGGGGACTCTCCAACGTCCTGACTTTC	CASSPQGGGLSNVLTF
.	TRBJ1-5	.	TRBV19	TGTGCCAGTAGTAGGACAGAATATAGCAATCAGCCCCAGCATTTT	CASSRTEYSNQPQHF
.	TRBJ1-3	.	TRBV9	TGTGCCAGCAGCGTAGATGGGGGGACTGGAAACACCATATATTTT	CASSVDGGTGNTIYF
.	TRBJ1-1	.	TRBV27	TGTGCCAGCAGCCGACAGCAGGTTCTGAACACTGAAGCTTTCTTT	CASSRQQVLNTEAFF
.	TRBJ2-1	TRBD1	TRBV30	TGTGCCTGGAGGAGACAGGGGGCCTCCCCCTACAATGAGCAGTTCTTC	CAWRRQGASPYNEQFF
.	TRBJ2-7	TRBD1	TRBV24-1	TGTGCCACCAGTGACCGGACAGGGTCTGCCTCCTACGAGCAGTACTTC	CATSDRTGSASYEQYF
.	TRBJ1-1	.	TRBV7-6	TGTGCCAGCAGCTTAGAAGGGGCTTACACTGAAGCTTTCTTT	CASSLEGAYTEAFF